The sample holds many counts of the clone carrying this TCR beta chain. Its specificity is not known. 5'RACE generated cDNA with 10-nucleotide random UMIs. Every sequencing run generated in excess of 170 million TCR-beta sequences. These sequences covered 15-18 subjects. TCRdb passed the 5' RACE reads through MiXCR, listing each CDR3 protein once. The sample carries over 70,000 distinct CDR3 sequences, roughly 10% recorded once. The time point denotes: longitudinal time-point 1 (baseline). This sample is part of a study of neurological immune-mediated disorders. Study-level findings and limits: Expansion of TCR clones was greatest in HTLV-1-associated myelopathy and smallest in multiple sclerosis, where it fell below that of healthy controls. The absence of any CDR3 amino acid sequence shared by expanded clones across subjects suggests that repertoires were private in all groups.

The receptor comes from a man in his thirties or forties in good health. Sequencing was performed on PBMCs.

In nucleotides, the CDR3 is TGCAGTGCCCGGGTGGAGGGAACGAACACTGAAGCTTTCTTT. It yields the protein CSARVEGTNTEAFF. This chain links TRBV20-1 with TRBJ1-1; D call uncertain. Between the trimmed V and J ends, which lost 6 bases and 1 base, there was a span of 15 bases. The germline V gene has CDR1 DFQATT and CDR2 SNEGSKA (reference sequence). The length of the CDR3 is 14 residues.